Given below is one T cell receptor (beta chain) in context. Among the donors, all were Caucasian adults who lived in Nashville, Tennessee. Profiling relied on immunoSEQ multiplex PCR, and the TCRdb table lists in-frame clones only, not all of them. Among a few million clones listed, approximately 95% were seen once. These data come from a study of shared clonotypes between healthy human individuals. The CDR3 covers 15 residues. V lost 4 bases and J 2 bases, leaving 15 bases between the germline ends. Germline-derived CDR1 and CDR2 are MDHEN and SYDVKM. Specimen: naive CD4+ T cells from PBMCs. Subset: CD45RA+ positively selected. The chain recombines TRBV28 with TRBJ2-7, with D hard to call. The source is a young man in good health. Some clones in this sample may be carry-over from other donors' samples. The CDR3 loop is CASSSRTRLTYEQYF. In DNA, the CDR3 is TGTGCCAGCAGTTCCCGCACCCGGCTTACCTACGAGCAGTACTTC.